These 20 T cell receptor beta chains came from one sample sequenced in a study of cytomegalovirus exposure and HLA in healthy donors. Primers: 60 Vbeta forward and 13 Jbeta reverse. Using immunoSEQ multiplex PCR, the repertoire was profiled, and TCRdb retains in-frame clones only, with some absent. Here the sample spans 150,000 to 200,000 clones, roughly 84% being singletons. The sample taken for sequencing was PBMCs. These receptors all come from a man aged 25 to 40 in good health and CMV-seronegative.

This chain links TRBV5-1 with TRBJ2-1; 9 positions match TRBD2. The CDR3 loop spans 14 amino acids. CDR1 and CDR2 (germline): SGHRS, YFSETQ. Unmatched junction bases numbered 4, after V lost 0 bases and J lost 9 bases. The CDR3 here is CASSLEVAGVEQFF. The CDR3 DNA reads as TGCGCCAGCAGCTTGGAAGTAGCGGGAGTTGAGCAGTTCTTC.

The V call is TRBV29-1, the J call TRBJ2-2, with TRBD1 identical over 7 bases. There are 17 residues in the CDR3. Germline V gene lookup returns CDR1 SQVTM and CDR2 ANQGSEA. Germline trimming cut 7 bases from V and 2 bases from J; bases unmatched to any gene: 16. For the CDR3, the DNA is TGCAGCGCTATGGGACAGCCACTCACCAGAAACACCGGGGAGCTGTTTTTT. Encoded protein: CSAMGQPLTRNTGELFF.

The CDR3: CASSLNTGTGVYEQYF. CDR3 coding DNA: TGTGCCAGTAGTCTTAATACCGGGACAGGGGTCTACGAGCAGTACTTC. J is TRBJ2-7 and V is TRBV19; 10 nucleotides line up with TRBD1. V shed 5 bases and J 3 bases; nucleotides not matched to a gene: 10. Germline V lookup: CDR1 LNHDA, CDR2 SQIVND (reference sequence). CDR3 length equals 16 residues.

There are a few counts of this clone. The chain has TRBV6-6 and TRBJ2-1; TRBD1 aligns across 9 bases. The CDR3 is 16 residues long. The J segment lost 4 bases and the V segment lost 5 bases, leaving 9 bases of the junction unmatched. CDR1 and CDR2 (germline): MNHNY, SVGAGI (reference sequence). CDR3 sequence reads: CASSPVPGQGYNEQFF. CDR3 nucleotides: TGTGCCAGCAGTCCCGTCCCGGGACAGGGATACAATGAGCAGTTCTTC.

In its sample, this clone was seen once. V gene TRBV5-4 combines with J gene TRBJ1-6, with TRBD1 identical over 8 bases. The CDR3 loop spans 15 amino acids. Germline loops: CDR1 SGHNT, CDR2 YYREEE (reference sequence). V shed 3 bases, J shed 10 bases, and the junction held 9 bases outside the gene matches. The CDR3 region is CASSSQQGERSPLHF. CDR3 nucleotides: TGTGCCAGCAGCTCACAACAGGGGGAACGATCACCCCTCCACTTT.

For the CDR3, the DNA is TGCGCCAGCAGCCAAGGTGTATCCTCCTACAATGAGCAGTTCTTC. Its translation is CASSQGVSSYNEQFF. The V and J genes are TRBV4-1 and TRBJ2-1; D is unresolved. The V gene lost 1 base and the J gene lost 0 bases, with 7 bases spanning the gap. From germline, CDR1 is MGHRA and CDR2 YSYEKL. The CDR3 consists of 15 residues.

Concerning this clone itself: The junction differs from germline at one of its ends, possibly a read error. V gene TRBV7-9 combines with J gene TRBJ1-1, with D perhaps matching TRBD1 (6 bases). The CDR3 is made up of 14 amino acids. Looked up from germline, CDR1 is SEHNR and CDR2 is FQNEAQ (reference sequence). CDR3 amino acids: CSSSLETGSTEAFF. DNA of the CDR3: TGTTCCAGCAGCTTAGAGACAGGTAGTACTGAAGCTTTCTTT. Filled out from reference TRBV7-9 and TRBJ1-1, the complete variable domain reads DTGVSQNPRHKITKRGQNVTFRCDPISEHNRLYWYRQTLGQGPEFLTYFQNEAQLEKSRLLSDRFSAERPKGSFSTLEIQRTEQGDSAMYLCSSSLETGSTEAFFGQGTRLTVV.

This clone showed up just once. The rearrangement links TRBV18 to TRBJ2-5, with 11 bases identical to TRBD2. The CDR3 has 18 residues. V shed 4 bases and J 5 bases; nucleotides not matched to a gene: 15. Looked up from germline, CDR1 is KGHSH and CDR2 is LQKENI. The CDR3, as DNA: TGTGCCAGCTCACAACTCGTACTAGCGGGAGCGAAGCGGGAGACCCAGTACTTC. Translating gives CASSQLVLAGAKRETQYF.

The V gene is TRBV10-2, the J gene TRBJ2-1, with D maybe TRBD2 (6 bases). The V gene lost 7 bases and the J gene lost 13 bases, with 14 bases spanning the gap. Germline CDR1 WSHSY, CDR2 SAAADI. This CDR3 comprises 11 residues. CDR3 in amino acids: CASTRGTGQFF. DNA for the CDR3: TGCGCCAGCACTCGGGGGACGGGACAGTTCTTC.

The V and J genes are TRBV7-9 and TRBJ2-1; TRBD1 matches 11 bases. Germline-derived CDR1 and CDR2 are SEHNR and FQNEAQ (reference sequence). CDR3 length equals 15 residues. The V segment lost 5 bases and the J segment 6 bases; nucleotides outside the gene matches: 6. CDR3 sequence (DNA): TGTGCCAGCAGCGACTGGGACAGGGGGGTCAATGAGCAGTTCTTC. Encoded protein: CASSDWDRGVNEQFF. Full variable domain (missing parts from reference TRBV7-9 and TRBJ2-1): DTGVSQNPRHKITKRGQNVTFRCDPISEHNRLYWYRQTLGQGPEFLTYFQNEAQLEKSRLLSDRFSAERPKGSFSTLEIQRTEQGDSAMYLCASSDWDRGVNEQFFGPGTRLTVL.

The genes are TRBV5-6 and TRBJ1-6, with TRBD1 as a possible D gene (6 bases). This CDR3 comprises 16 residues. Germline V CDR1 and CDR2: SGHDT, YYEEEE. V shed 0 bases and J shed 3 bases, with 10 bases lying between them. The CDR3 loop reads CASSLEGVDYNSPLHF. The CDR3 DNA is TGTGCCAGCAGCTTGGAGGGGGTCGACTATAATTCACCCCTCCACTTT.

V usage is TRBV6-6 and J usage is TRBJ2-5; D is perhaps TRBD1 (5 bases). The end of the DNA fits TRBJ2-7 better, so the J call may be wrong. Germline assignment: CDR1 MNHNY and CDR2 SVGAGI (reference sequence). This CDR3 comprises 12 residues. The CDR3 sequence is CASSYGAHEQYF. For the CDR3, the DNA is TGTGCCAGCAGTTACGGGGCACACGAGCAGTACTTC.

The rearrangement links TRBV7-8 to TRBJ2-1; the match to TRBD2 covers 15 bases. The CDR3 extends over 14 amino acids. Unmatched junction bases numbered 5, after V lost 2 bases and J lost 15 bases. The V gene's germline CDR1 is SGHVS and CDR2 FQNEAQ. The CDR3 bases are TGTGCCAGCAGCTTAACTGGGACTAGCGGGGGGAGGTTCTTC. This translates into CASSLTGTSGGRFF.

About this clone: A junction end diverges from the germline sequence, so it may reflect a read error. This chain links TRBV7-7 with TRBJ2-1; the D is unclear. CDR1 and CDR2 (germline): SSHAT, FNYEAQ (reference sequence). The CDR3 loop spans 15 amino acids. CDR3 DNA sequence: TGTGCTAGCAGCCTCCAGTCGGGCTCCTACAATGAGCAGTTCTTC. Its protein product is CASSLQSGSYNEQFF.

The rearrangement joins TRBV18 to TRBJ1-4; TRBD1 aligns across 7 bases. Germline loops: CDR1 KGHSH, CDR2 LQKENI. The trim removed 4 bases at V and 7 bases at J, leaving 9 bases unmatched. This CDR3 is 15 amino acids long. The CDR3, as DNA: TGTGCCAGCTCACGCAACAGACAGGGTATTGAAAAACTGTTTTTT. Translation gives CASSRNRQGIEKLFF.

The chain is built from TRBV5-4 and TRBJ1-1; 9 bases are a match to TRBD1. V lost 4 bases, J lost 5 bases, and 6 bases stayed unmatched. Per the germline V gene, CDR1 is SGHNT and CDR2 is YYREEE (reference sequence). CDR3 length: 14 amino acids. The CDR3: CASSIDRGMTEAFF. CDR3 nucleotides: TGTGCCAGCAGCATCGACAGGGGGATGACTGAAGCTTTCTTT. Full variable domain (missing parts from reference TRBV5-4 and TRBJ1-1): ETGVTQSPTHLIKTRGQQVTLRCSSQSGHNTVSWYQQALGQGPQFIFQYYREEENGRGNFPPRFSGLQFPNYSSELNVNALELDDSALYLCASSIDRGMTEAFFGQGTRLTVV.

J is TRBJ2-7 and V is TRBV27; D is ambiguous. Trimming stripped 1 base from V and 1 base from J, with 5 bases between. The CDR3 covers 13 residues. The germline CDR1 and CDR2 sequences are MNHEY and SMNVEV (reference sequence). The CDR3 loop reads CASSLYRSYEQYF. The CDR3 nucleotides read TGTGCCAGCAGTTTATACAGATCCTACGAGCAGTACTTC.

The V call is TRBV2, the J call TRBJ2-3; 8 nucleotides align to TRBD1. V lost 4 bases, J lost 2 bases, and 8 bases stayed unmatched. This CDR3 comprises 16 residues. The V gene's germline CDR1 is SNHLY and CDR2 FYNNEI. This chain's CDR3 is CASSVRQGAITDTQYF. The DNA of the CDR3 is TGTGCCAGCAGTGTAAGGCAGGGGGCTATCACAGATACGCAGTATTTT.

The gene calls are TRBV6-5 and TRBJ2-1, with TRBD1 matching 8 bases. The CDR3 contains 14 residues. From germline, CDR1 is MNHEY and CDR2 SVGAGI. The trim removed 6 bases at V and 8 bases at J, leaving 9 bases unmatched. CDR3: CASREGRGLDEQFF. The CDR3 region has the DNA TGTGCCAGCAGGGAGGGCAGGGGGCTGGATGAGCAGTTCTTC.

Only a few counts were recorded for this clone. The rearrangement uses TRBV6-5 and TRBJ2-3, with 14 bases identical to TRBD2. V shed 4 bases, J shed 4 bases, and the junction held 1 base outside the gene matches. Germline values: CDR1 MNHEY, CDR2 SVGAGI. The CDR3 totals 15 residues. CDR3 in DNA: TGTGCCAGCAGTTTGACTAGCGGGGGGGCAGATACGCAGTATTTT. Amino acids: CASSLTSGGADTQYF.